These 18 T cell receptor beta chains originate from one sample sequenced in a study of OX40 agonist ivuxolimab in advanced cancers. This table comes from immunoSEQ multiplex PCR, and its TCRdb copy is limited to in-frame clones, with some not included. The sample consists of more than 60,000 clones, roughly 84% of them appearing once. The input for sequencing was CD4+ or CD8+ T cells sorted from blood, taken in a trial of the OX40 agonist ivuxolimab. Receptors were obtained from an adult with an advanced solid tumor such as melanoma, head and neck, liver or kidney cancer.

The rearrangement uses TRBV6-1 and TRBJ2-2; 10 bases fit TRBD1. The CDR3 covers 16 residues. Germline assignment: CDR1 MNHNS and CDR2 SASEGT. Trimming took 4 bases from V and 6 from J; bases not matched to a gene: 8. The CDR3 protein is CASSARQGANAGELFF. In DNA, the CDR3 is TGTGCCAGCAGTGCTCGACAGGGGGCGAATGCCGGGGAGCTGTTTTTT.

V is TRBV19 and J is TRBJ2-3; a weak D match, TRBD1 (5 bases). Trimming shortened V by 3 bases and J by 2 bases, and 9 bases separated the two germline ends. This CDR3 has 14 amino acids. From germline, CDR1 is LNHDA and CDR2 SQIVND (reference sequence). CDR3 DNA sequence: TGTGCCAGTAGTATCCAGGGATACACAGATACGCAGTATTTT. Its translation is CASSIQGYTDTQYF.

This chain joins TRBV2 and TRBJ1-5; 9 positions match TRBD1. This CDR3 comprises 15 residues. The germline CDR1 and CDR2 sequences are SNHLY and FYNNEI. J gave up 1 base and V 6 bases, and 4 bases lay outside the gene matches. This CDR3 is CASSPQGASNQPQHF. The CDR3 DNA sequence: TGTGCCAGCAGCCCACAGGGGGCAAGCAATCAGCCCCAGCATTTT.

The rearrangement uses TRBV6-1 and TRBJ1-2, with TRBD1 identical over 8 bases. The V segment lost 6 bases and the J segment 8 bases; nucleotides outside the gene matches: 8. The CDR3 runs to 13 residues. In germline, CDR1 is MNHNS, CDR2 SASEGT. The CDR3 DNA sequence: TGTGCCAGCAGCGTGGACAGGGTGAGGGGCTACACCTTC. It codes for CASSVDRVRGYTF.

The V call is TRBV9, the J call TRBJ1-6, with D tentatively TRBD1 (6 bases). V was pared by 3 bases and J by 7 bases, with 11 bases between. The germline V gene has CDR1 SGDLS and CDR2 YYNGEE. The CDR3 runs to 14 residues. Here the CDR3 DNA reads TGTGCCAGCAGCGCCGGGGGCCCCAATTCACCCCTCCACTTT. Translating gives CASSAGGPNSPLHF.

The CDR3 DNA is TGTGCCAGCAGCTCTGGGGCGAACACTGAAGCTTTCTTT. Translating it yields CASSSGANTEAFF. The V gene is TRBV7-3, the J gene TRBJ1-1; possibly TRBD1 for D (5 bases). The CDR3 is 13 residues long. Trimming removed 4 bases from V and 1 base from J, with 7 bases in between. CDR1 is SGHTA, CDR2 FQGTGA, per germline.

The count of this clone is one. V gene TRBV27 combines with J gene TRBJ2-3, with 7 bases lining up with TRBD1. The germline V gene encodes CDR1 MNHEY and CDR2 SMNVEV (reference sequence). V trimming: 4 bases; J trimming: 0 bases; junction bases outside the gene matches: 7. The CDR3 is 16 residues long. The CDR3 nucleotides are TGTGCCAGCAGTTCTTCCGGGACAGCTAGCACAGATACGCAGTATTTT. Translated: CASSSSGTASTDTQYF.

The chain employs TRBV19 and TRBJ2-7; TRBD1 agrees at 9 bases. The germline CDR1 and CDR2 sequences are LNHDA and SQIVND (reference sequence). This CDR3 has 15 residues. The trim removed 8 bases at V and 4 bases at J, leaving 12 bases unmatched. The CDR3 DNA follows: TGTGCCAGTCAGCCGGAGGGGACAGGGCCGTACGAGCAGTACTTC. Its protein is CASQPEGTGPYEQYF.

In this sample, this clone turned up once. This chain uses TRBV6-6 with TRBJ2-1; possible D gene TRBD2, 5 bases. This CDR3 is built from 15 residues. Germline CDR1 MNHNY, CDR2 SVGAGI (reference sequence). The ends were cut back, 3 bases at V and 10 bases at J, with 19 bases in the middle. The CDR3 loop reads CASSYTRTPSAEQFF. CDR3 bases: TGTGCCAGCAGTTATACTAGAACGCCTTCTGCCGAGCAGTTCTTC.

The chain combines TRBV9 with TRBJ2-4; 7 bases align to TRBD1. This CDR3 is 15 amino acids long. J was trimmed by 6 bases and V by 2 bases; bases with no gene match: 8. Germline CDR1 reads SGDLS; CDR2 reads YYNGEE. The CDR3 nucleotides read TGTGCCAGCAGCGTGGAAGGAGCAGGGGGAAACATTCAGTACTTC. This codes for CASSVEGAGGNIQYF. Variable domain in full (rest from reference TRBV9 and TRBJ2-4): DSGVTQTPKHLITATGQRVTLRCSPRSGDLSVYWYQQSLDQGLQFLIQYYNGEERAKGNILERFSAQQFPDLHSELNLSSLELGDSALYFCASSVEGAGGNIQYFGAGTRLSVL.

The CDR3 coding sequence is TGTGCCAGCAGCTTGGCGACCCGGATGGACAATGAGCAGTTCTTC. This translates into CASSLATRMDNEQFF. The genes are TRBV5-4 and TRBJ2-1; D not resolved. CDR1 and CDR2 from the germline V gene are SGHNT and YYREEE (reference sequence). The V end was cut by 0 bases, the J end by 5 bases, with 12 bases between. The CDR3 is 15 residues long.

This clone was counted only a few times. The chain has TRBV6-6 and TRBJ2-1; no definite D call. The CDR3 has 11 amino acids. The germline gives CDR1 MNHNY, CDR2 SVGAGI (reference sequence). V dropped 3 bases and J dropped 9 bases, with 6 bases sitting between them. The CDR3 DNA reads TGTGCCAGCAGTTATGGTAGTGAGCAGTTCTTC. This gives the protein CASSYGSEQFF.

This sequence joins TRBV14 and TRBJ1-2; the D is unclear. Per the germline V gene, CDR1 is SGHDN and CDR2 is FVKESK. V was cut by 1 base and J by 0 bases, with 9 bases left in between. CDR3 size: 15 residues. CDR3 amino acids: CASSQAAGANYGYTF. For the CDR3, the DNA is TGTGCCAGCAGCCAAGCAGCAGGAGCTAACTATGGCTACACCTTC. Complete variable domain (other parts from reference TRBV14 and TRBJ1-2): EAGVTQFPSHSVIEKGQTVTLRCDPISGHDNLYWYRRVMGKEIKFLLHFVKESKQDESGMPNNRFLAERTGGTYSTLKVQPAELEDSGVYFCASSQAAGANYGYTFGSGTRLTVV.

The chain uses TRBV2 and TRBJ1-4; D not resolved. Trimming took off 2 bases at V and 8 bases at J, with 12 bases between the two ends. The CDR3 has 14 amino acids. CDR1 and CDR2 (germline): SNHLY, FYNNEI. In DNA form, the CDR3 reads TGTGCCAGCAGTGAATGGGGTAGAGGGGAAAAACTGTTTTTT. Protein sequence: CASSEWGRGEKLFF.

This clone came up a few times. V and J are TRBV6-1 and TRBJ1-1, with a weak D call TRBD1 (6 bases). The CDR3 totals 12 residues. The ends were cut back, 5 bases at V and 8 bases at J, with 12 bases in the middle. Looked up from germline, CDR1 is MNHNS and CDR2 is SASEGT. The CDR3 DNA reads TGTGCCAGCAGTACCTCCGGGACAGAAGCTTTCTTT. It is translated as CASSTSGTEAFF.

The V and J genes are TRBV5-6 and TRBJ2-3, with TRBD2 matching over 12 bases. The CDR3 length is 14 residues. CDR1 and CDR2 (germline): SGHDT, YYEEEE. V lost 4 bases to trimming and J lost 14 bases; unmatched junction nucleotides: 11. The CDR3 region is CASSQPGLAGFPYF. The CDR3 DNA follows: TGTGCCAGCAGCCAACCGGGACTAGCGGGTTTCCCGTATTTT.

This chain links TRBV2 with TRBJ1-1; D unclear. The CDR3 totals 16 residues. CDR1 is SNHLY, CDR2 FYNNEI, per germline. Trimming took 7 bases from V and 0 from J, leaving 18 bases between them. The CDR3 here is CASIHRAESMNTEAFF. Written as DNA, the CDR3 is TGTGCCAGCATTCACCGGGCAGAAAGCATGAACACTGAAGCTTTCTTT.

The chain employs TRBV7-2 and TRBJ1-2, with unresolved D. Trimming pared 0 bases from V and 3 bases from J, leaving 8 bases between. The CDR3 covers 14 residues. Looked up from germline, CDR1 is SGHTA and CDR2 is FQGNSA. CDR3 DNA sequence: TGTGCCAGCAGCTTAGCAGCGGCGTACTATGGCTACACCTTC. Amino acids: CASSLAAAYYGYTF.